This T cell receptor beta chain was profiled in a study of T cell responses to AZD1222 COVID-19 vaccine (dated by TCRdb to about 2021). Regarding the research as a whole: TCR sequencing was performed for roughly 250 trial participants, of whom roughly 200 were given two doses of AZD1222 and some 26 were given two doses of MenACWY control vaccine. Trial participants were enrolled into age subgroups of 18-55, 56-69 and 70-plus years, which contained around 140, 26 and 57 TCR-sequenced participants, respectively. Here is what the overall study found, with its caveats: No day 14 peak-response samples were available, so repertoires were characterized only after the peak T cell response. Nearly half of unique spike-specific TCRs reportedly recognized epitopes outside regions mutated in the B.1.351 and B.1.1.7 variants. The vaccine-associated CD4 TCRs covered the entire spike protein, and the dominant responses fell in regions 160-218 and 743-854. Most participants were white British and females outnumbered males, and the authors suggested that clonal diversity may have been underestimated. After two AZD1222 doses, both the breadth and the depth of spike-specific TCRs were significantly higher than at day 0 and than in MenACWY recipients. Conclusions about previously exposed vaccinees are limited, since just 5 to 7 AZD1222 recipients were seropositive for SARS-CoV-2 at baseline. In the small 56-69-year group, the increase in depth fell short of significance, most likely because of low power.

About this clone: The antigen it binds to is not known. No base quality information exists; no much larger clone differs at one position.

The CDR3 starts with the cysteine, ends with the phenylalanine, and has 16 residues. Only CDR3 DNA remains: 48 bases, in frame from the first base. What this sample's time point label stands for: about 28 days (+/-7) after the second vaccine dose. Because spike-specific TCR depth and breadth did not differ between the two schedules, AZD1222 recipients who got a second dose at roughly 4 weeks were pooled with those who got a second dose at roughly 12 weeks. Samples from vaccinated people were obtained from the UK trials COV001 and COV002, which included a single-blind randomized controlled phase 2/3 trial of AZD1222 (ChAdOx1 nCoV-19) in healthy adults. For TCRbeta chain sequencing, PBMC samples were collected from trial participants at day 0 and at day 28 after the second dose. The CDR3 regions of human TCRbeta chains were subjected to immunosequencing. From the authors' description of their analysis: TCRs in the repertoires were matched against a reference library of SARS-CoV-2-specific TCRs that had been generated with the MIRA antigen-specificity platform. Breadth meant the fraction of unique TCRs that were SARS-CoV-2-associated, whereas depth meant the fraction of total T cells that were SARS-CoV-2-associated. Using the MIRA data, each spike-specific TCR was assigned both to the spike region to which the TCR was reactive and to a CD4 or CD8 class. Log10-transformed breadth and depth values were compared by one-way ANOVA with Sidak's multiple comparisons tests. The clones in this table, taken by TCRdb from immuneACCESS, are in-frame only. Not every clone is retained; where verified, under half of the shortfall comes from an unresolved V gene, and the cause of the rest is unknown. V and J calls and clone size are those listed in that table; D and trimming were worked out from the DNA. This sample has about 130,000 clones in its table, and 70% to 90% of those were observed once. More than 5.5% of the sample is in the top ten clones.

Sequencing was performed on peripheral blood, taken 28 days after the second AZD1222 dose. The receptor was derived from an adult who received the AZD1222 COVID-19 vaccine. The rearranged segments are TRBV12-2 and TRBJ2-7. TRBV12-2 is annotated as a pseudogene. CDR3 protein: CASRLVWGEWGHEQYF. At the DNA level, the sequence is TGTGCAAGTCGCTTAGTTTGGGGGGAGTGGGGGCACGAGCAGTACTTC.